This record covers a single T cell receptor beta chain. What it recognizes is unknown. CDR1 MRHNA and CDR2 SNTAGT come from the germline V gene. CDR3 length equals 13 residues. The V and J ends lost 6 bases and 5 bases respectively, with 11 bases between them. Amplification used 60 Vbeta primers and 13 Jbeta primers. TCRdb keeps only in-frame clones here, not all; method: immunoSEQ multiplex PCR. The sample contains about 120,000 clones, roughly 69% of which appear only once. The sample is drawn from a study of cytomegalovirus exposure and HLA in healthy donors. Whole-study results and caveats: TCR beta V- and J-gene trimming was later associated with a missense DCLRE1C variant.

The rearrangement links TRBV6-4 to TRBJ2-1, with D maybe TRBD2 (6 bases). The sequenced sample was PBMCs. The TCR comes from a woman aged 40-49 years in good health and CMV-seropositive. This CDR3 is CASREGLNNEQFF. The CDR3 DNA reads as TGTGCCAGCAGGGAGGGCTTGAACAATGAGCAGTTCTTC.